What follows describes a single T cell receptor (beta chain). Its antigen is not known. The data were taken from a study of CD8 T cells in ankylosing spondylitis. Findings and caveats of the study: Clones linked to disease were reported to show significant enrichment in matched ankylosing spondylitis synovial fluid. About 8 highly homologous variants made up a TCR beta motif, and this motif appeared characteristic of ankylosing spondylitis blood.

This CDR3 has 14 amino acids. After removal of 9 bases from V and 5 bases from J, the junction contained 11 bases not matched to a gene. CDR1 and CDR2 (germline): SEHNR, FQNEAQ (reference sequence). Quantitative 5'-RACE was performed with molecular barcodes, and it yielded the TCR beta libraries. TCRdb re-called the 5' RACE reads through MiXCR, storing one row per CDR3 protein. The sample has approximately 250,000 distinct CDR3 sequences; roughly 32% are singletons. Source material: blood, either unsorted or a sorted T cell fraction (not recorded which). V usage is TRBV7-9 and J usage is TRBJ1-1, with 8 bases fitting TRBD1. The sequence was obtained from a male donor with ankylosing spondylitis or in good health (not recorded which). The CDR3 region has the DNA TGTGCCAGTGCAAAGGGACAGGCGAGGACTGAAGCTTTCTTT. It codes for CASAKGQARTEAFF.